This TCR beta chain was sequenced for a study of T cells in Graves' hyperthyroidism and ophthalmopathy. On the study more broadly: The authors collected peripheral blood at initial diagnosis, before any treatment.

This clonotype has ten or more counts. Individuals with ophthalmopathy presented a Clinical Activity Score of at least 3, a NOSPECS grade of at least 4 and a duration under 3 months. Exclusion of a patient resulted from uncontrolled infection, other autoimmune disease, pregnancy or lactation. PBMCs were sourced from roughly 10 ml fresh peripheral blood. Amplification targeted TCR beta CDR3 regions from RNA transcripts. HTBI primers drove first-round RT-PCR of the TCR CDR3. TCRdb reanalysed the multiplex PCR reads using MiXCR and keeps one entry per CDR3 protein. The sample consists of under 350,000 distinct CDR3 sequences, over 15% of them appearing once. From germline, CDR1 is SQVTM and CDR2 ANQGSEA. The CDR3 length is 12 residues. V was trimmed by 4 bases and J by 4 bases, leaving 9 bases between them.

The sample was blood. V is TRBV29-1 and J is TRBJ2-3, with D hard to call. This TCR was recovered from an older woman with Graves' ophthalmopathy. CDR3 loop: CSVVLGADTQYF. The CDR3 DNA reads as TGCAGCGTTGTACTCGGTGCAGATACGCAGTATTTT.